This T cell receptor beta chain was observed in a study of blood T cell repertoires in COVID-19. In the study overall: Researchers got acute and convalescent COVID-19 samples from the United States, Italy and Spain. Nucleic acid was either cDNA or gDNA, and it came from T cells, B-cell-depleted T cells, or PBMCs.

In the source study's methods: For nucleated cells, counts were estimated from reference gene primer amplification. TCRdb's table, derived via immunoSEQ multiplex PCR, lists solely in-frame clones and lacks some. The V and J calls and clone size come from that table; D and trimming were worked out from the DNA. The sample shows approximately 150,000 clones, 70% to 90% of them seen only once. The V end was cut by 3 bases, the J end by 6 bases, with 12 bases between. Per the germline V gene, CDR1 is MDHEN and CDR2 is SYDVKM. The CDR3 is 13 residues long. Sequencing was carried out using peripheral blood. This receptor was obtained from a man aged 35-49 years with acute or convalescent COVID-19. The gene calls are TRBV28 and TRBJ2-7; D is uncertain. CDR3 bases: TGTGCCAGCAGTTTTGGGTCAGGTCGCGAGCAGTACTTC. Translation gives CASSFGSGREQYF.